The next 32 T cell receptor beta chains were all read from a single sample in a study of blood T cells in healthy people across ages. With a J-beta primer mix and a sample-barcoded 5' primer, a second PCR ran about 7 to 11 cycles. TCRdb analysed the 5' RACE reads with MiXCR anew, one entry per CDR3 protein. The profile shows roughly 800,000 distinct CDR3 sequences, 58% of them singletons. Sequencing was performed on blood. All receptors derive from a man aged 30-40 years in good health.

The chain recombines TRBV20-1 with TRBJ2-7; D possibly corresponds to TRBD1 (5 bases). Germline CDR1 and CDR2: DFQATT and SNEGSKA (reference sequence). The V end was cut by 5 bases, the J end by 3 bases, with 26 bases between. This CDR3 spans 17 amino acids. In nucleotides, the CDR3 is TGCAGTGCTCCTATCCCCGCTACTTCGACAGACTTCTACGAGCAGTACTTC. This sequence encodes CSAPIPATSTDFYEQYF.

This clonotype was detected once. V is TRBV30 and J is TRBJ2-3; D might be TRBD1 or TRBD2, each matching 5 bases. CDR1 GTSNPN and CDR2 SVGIG come from the germline V gene (reference sequence). The CDR3 has 15 amino acids. The V end lost 1 base, the J end lost 3 bases, and 14 bases lay between the germline ends. The CDR3 spells CAWSARGVGTDTQYF. CDR3 DNA sequence: TGTGCCTGGAGTGCCCGGGGCGTCGGGACAGATACGCAGTATTTT.

The rearrangement uses TRBV9 and TRBJ1-1; no clear D. Germline V gene data show CDR1 as SGDLS and CDR2 as YYNGEE. The V gene lost 4 bases and the J gene lost 2 bases, with 12 bases spanning the gap. The CDR3 runs 14 residues. The CDR3 protein is CASSPQPVNTEAFF. Written as DNA, the CDR3 is TGTGCCAGCAGCCCCCAACCCGTCAACACTGAAGCTTTCTTT.

The chain uses TRBV6-6 and TRBJ1-2; D ambiguous. The CDR3 extends over 12 amino acids. The V gene's germline CDR1 is MNHNY and CDR2 SVGAGI (reference sequence). Trimming pared 3 bases from V and 8 bases from J, leaving 10 bases between. CDR3 bases: TGTGCCAGCAGTTATGTCAGGTCAGGCTACACCTTC. Translated, it gives CASSYVRSGYTF.

This rearrangement joins TRBV29-1 to TRBJ2-3; the D is unclear. The V end was cut by 5 bases, the J end by 6 bases, with 15 bases between. Germline V gene data show CDR1 as SQVTM and CDR2 as ANQGSEA. The CDR3 is made up of 13 amino acids. CDR3 DNA: TGCAGCGTTTTAGCCCGCTATGCGGATACGCAGTATTTT. Its translation is CSVLARYADTQYF.

This clonotype came up a few times. This chain connects TRBV7-2 to TRBJ2-5; D may be TRBD2 (7 bases). This CDR3 has 15 amino acids. In germline, CDR1 is SGHTA, CDR2 FQGNSA. Trimming cost V 0 bases and J 5 bases, with 13 bases left between them. This CDR3 is CASSLAGGPSETQYF. The CDR3, as DNA: TGTGCCAGCAGCTTAGCGGGGGGGCCATCCGAGACCCAGTACTTC.

The chain employs TRBV29-1 and TRBJ2-1, with 9 bases identical to TRBD1. J was trimmed by 9 bases and V by 7 bases; bases with no gene match: 7. CDR3 length: 12 amino acids. CDR1 SQVTM and CDR2 ANQGSEA come from the germline V gene. As DNA, the CDR3 is TGCAGCGGGGGGACAGGGCAGCGTGAGCAGTTCTTC. This gives the protein CSGGTGQREQFF.

V and J are TRBV29-1 and TRBJ2-3; 13 nucleotides line up with TRBD2. The germline gives CDR1 SQVTM, CDR2 ANQGSEA. The J segment lost 7 bases and the V segment lost 7 bases, leaving 8 bases of the junction unmatched. There are 14 residues in the CDR3. The DNA for the CDR3 is TGCAGCGCCCGGACTAGCGGGAGTCCCCATACGCAGTATTTT. It is translated as CSARTSGSPHTQYF.

The chain is built from TRBV20-1 and TRBJ2-1; 9 bases line up with TRBD2. Germline CDR1 and CDR2: DFQATT and SNEGSKA (reference sequence). CDR3 size: 15 residues. Losses at the gene ends were 5 bases for V and 3 bases for J; bases not matched to a gene: 8. This CDR3 reads CSAPSFSGSYNEQFF. CDR3 nucleotide sequence: TGCAGTGCTCCCTCGTTTAGCGGGAGCTACAATGAGCAGTTCTTC.

This chain joins TRBV30 and TRBJ1-6; D may be TRBD1 (5 bases). CDR3 length: 12 amino acids. The germline gives CDR1 GTSNPN, CDR2 SVGIG (reference sequence). V was pared by 3 bases and J by 7 bases, with 7 bases between. The CDR3 loop is CAWSRGNSPLHF. CDR3 DNA: TGTGCCTGGAGCCGGGGGAATTCACCCCTCCACTTT.

The rearrangement uses TRBV30 and TRBJ1-2; maybe TRBD1 (5 bases). The CDR3 runs 13 residues. Trimming shortened V by 5 bases and J by 1 base, and 11 bases separated the two germline ends. The V gene's germline CDR1 is GTSNPN and CDR2 SVGIG (reference sequence). CDR3 in amino acids: CAWLTENNYGYTF. CDR3 DNA sequence: TGTGCCTGGTTGACAGAAAATAACTATGGCTACACCTTC.

This clonotype was observed once. The chain couples TRBV11-2 to TRBJ2-7, with D unclear. With 0 bases removed from V and 3 bases from J, the gap between germline ends came to 9 bases. From germline, CDR1 is SGHAT and CDR2 FQNNGV. The CDR3 totals 14 residues. The CDR3 loop is CASSLDQADYEQYF. CDR3 in DNA: TGTGCCAGCAGCTTAGATCAGGCGGACTACGAGCAGTACTTC.

This clonotype was observed a handful of times. The chain carries TRBV7-3 and TRBJ2-5; 12 bases fit TRBD2. This CDR3 region has 17 residues. Germline values: CDR1 SGHTA, CDR2 FQGTGA. After removal of 0 bases from V and 3 bases from J, the junction contained 5 bases not matched to a gene. CDR3 DNA: TGTGCCAGCAGCTTAACGGGCTGGACTAGCGGGAAAGAGACCCAGTACTTC. Its translation is CASSLTGWTSGKETQYF.

The chain couples TRBV5-1 to TRBJ2-3; the match to TRBD2 covers 13 bases. CDR3 length equals 15 residues. Germline trimming cut 4 bases from V and 2 bases from J; bases unmatched to any gene: 1. Germline V gene lookup returns CDR1 SGHRS and CDR2 YFSETQ. The CDR3 DNA follows: TGCGCCAGCAGCGGACTAGCGGGAGCCACAGATACGCAGTATTTT. As protein: CASSGLAGATDTQYF. Full variable domain (remainder filled in from reference TRBV5-1 and TRBJ2-3): KAGVTQTPRYLIKTRGQQVTLSCSPISGHRSVSWYQQTPGQGLQFLFEYFSETQRNKGNFPGRFSGRQFSNSRSEMNVSTLELGDSALYLCASSGLAGATDTQYFGPGTRLTVL.

This rearrangement joins TRBV6-6 to TRBJ2-1, with a possible D match to TRBD2 (5 bases). The CDR3 extends over 17 amino acids. Germline values: CDR1 MNHNY, CDR2 SVGAGI (reference sequence). V lost 8 bases to trimming and J lost 0 bases, with 20 bases between them. CDR3 sequence (DNA): TGTGCCAGCCTCCTAAAGCGGAGCGGATCCTCCTACAATGAGCAGTTCTTC. This translates into CASLLKRSGSSYNEQFF.

The genes are TRBV7-9 and TRBJ1-5; D may be TRBD1 (6 bases). Germline CDR1 and CDR2: SEHNR and FQNEAQ (reference sequence). Trimming took off 5 bases at V and 6 bases at J, with 14 bases between the two ends. The CDR3 covers 14 residues. Here the CDR3 DNA reads TGTGCCAGCAGCCCCCACAGGGAGGGTCAGCCCCAGCATTTT. Its translation: CASSPHREGQPQHF.

A few counts support this clonotype. The V call is TRBV6-2 or TRBV6-3, the J call TRBJ1-2; the D is unclear. V shed 6 bases and J shed 7 bases, with 6 bases lying between them. There are 10 residues in the CDR3. Per germline, CDR1 MNHEY and CDR2 SVGEGT. The CDR3 loop is CASRLAGYTF. The CDR3 DNA sequence: TGTGCCAGCAGGCTGGCTGGCTACACCTTC.

The genes are TRBV29-1 and TRBJ1-1, with D possibly matching TRBD1 (5 bases). The CDR3 is 13 amino acids. CDR1 SQVTM and CDR2 ANQGSEA come from the germline V gene. Trimming took 4 bases from V and 5 from J, leaving 14 bases between them. This CDR3 reads CSVVGQERTEAFF. The CDR3 DNA is TGCAGCGTTGTGGGGCAGGAAAGGACTGAAGCTTTCTTT.

This clonotype was counted only a few times. The CDR3 reads CAWTSGGGETQYF. The CDR3 nucleotides are TGTGCCTGGACTAGCGGAGGGGGGGAGACCCAGTACTTC. The J gene is TRBJ2-5, the V gene TRBV30; TRBD2 is a possible D gene (7 bases). The CDR3 is 13 amino acids. Germline V gives CDR1 GTSNPN, CDR2 SVGIG (reference sequence). V shed 4 bases and J shed 5 bases, with 14 bases lying between them.

This clonotype was picked up a small number of times. The chain is built from TRBV29-1 and TRBJ1-5; D might be TRBD1 (5 bases). V was clipped by 4 bases and J by 0 bases, with 10 bases between them. The CDR3 contains 14 residues. Looked up from germline, CDR1 is SQVTM and CDR2 is ANQGSEA. CDR3 sequence reads: CSVGEGNSNQPQHF. The CDR3 DNA follows: TGCAGCGTTGGTGAGGGGAATAGCAATCAGCCCCAGCATTTT.

Worth noting for this clonotype: Sequence at one end of the junction differs from germline and may be a read error. This chain connects TRBV20-1 to TRBJ2-6; maybe TRBD1 (6 bases). Germline CDR1 is DFQATT and CDR2 is SNEGSKA (reference sequence). This CDR3 region has 14 residues. In DNA form, the CDR3 reads TGCAGTGCTAGAGATGATGGGACATCTAACGTCCAGACTTTC. Translating it yields CSARDDGTSNVQTF.

This clonotype was observed a single time. V usage is TRBV7-7 and J usage is TRBJ2-3; D is uncertain. The CDR3 sequence is 14 residues long. Germline CDR1 reads SSHAT; CDR2 reads FNYEAQ (reference sequence). Trimming pared 5 bases from V and 4 bases from J, leaving 13 bases between. The CDR3 coding sequence is TGTGCCAGCAGCCCCTCCCTTGGGTCAGATACGCAGTATTTT. This sequence encodes CASSPSLGSDTQYF.

This clonotype was counted a few times. Relative to the germline gene, one junction end is altered; a read error may explain this. The rearrangement joins TRBV7-3 to TRBJ2-1, with D maybe TRBD2 (5 bases). There are 12 residues in the CDR3. The germline V gene encodes CDR1 SGHTA and CDR2 FQGTGA. In DNA, the CDR3 is TGTGCCAGCAGTTTAACTAGGACTGAGCAGTTCTTC. Protein: CASSLTRTEQFF.

The chain couples TRBV7-8 to TRBJ2-4; 11 bases align to TRBD2. V shed 2 bases, J shed 0 bases, and the junction held 9 bases outside the gene matches. The CDR3 is 19 residues long. The V gene's germline CDR1 is SGHVS and CDR2 FQNEAQ. CDR3 DNA: TGTGCCAGCAGCTTATCTAGCGGGAGGTCGTCTCTAGCCAAAAACATTCAGTACTTC. It encodes CASSLSSGRSSLAKNIQYF.

Note on this clonotype: At one end, the junction sequence differs from germline, possibly due to a read error. This rearrangement joins TRBV20-1 to TRBJ2-6, with a possible D match to TRBD1 (5 bases). From germline, CDR1 is DFQATT and CDR2 SNEGSKA (reference sequence). The CDR3 runs 11 residues. The CDR3 DNA follows: TGCAGTGCTCCTGGGGCCCACGTCCTGACTTTC. Translating gives CSAPGAHVLTF.

The chain combines TRBV29-1 with TRBJ2-5; 9 bases are a match to TRBD2. The CDR3 is 15 residues long. After removal of 4 bases from V and 0 bases from J, the junction contained 6 bases not matched to a gene. Per germline, CDR1 SQVTM and CDR2 ANQGSEA. The CDR3 region has the DNA TGCAGCGTTGGGAGCGGGGGGAAGTACCAAGAGACCCAGTACTTC. Residues: CSVGSGGKYQETQYF.

V usage is TRBV7-2 and J usage is TRBJ2-5; the D gene is possibly TRBD2 (5 bases). Deletions cut 5 bases from V and 3 bases from J, with 16 bases between. The CDR3 spans 15 residues. Germline V gives CDR1 SGHTA, CDR2 FQGNSA. The CDR3, as DNA: TGTGCCAGCAGCCCACCGAGGGTACCCAAAGAGACCCAGTACTTC. Its translation is CASSPPRVPKETQYF.

The chain has TRBV20-1 and TRBJ2-1; D unresolved. CDR1 is DFQATT and CDR2 is SNEGSKA in the germline V gene (reference sequence). V was shortened by 6 bases and J by 6 bases, with 12 bases between the two germline ends. This CDR3 contains 12 residues. As DNA, the CDR3 is TGCAGTGCCCCGACCCTTCTCAATGAGCAGTTCTTC. Translation gives CSAPTLLNEQFF.

The chain employs TRBV29-1 and TRBJ2-7; D might be TRBD1 (6 bases). The germline gives CDR1 SQVTM, CDR2 ANQGSEA. V gave up 7 bases and J gave up 3 bases, with 22 bases separating them. The CDR3 sequence is 15 residues long. CDR3 protein: CSARRNAQGYYEQYF. CDR3 DNA: TGCAGCGCCCGAAGGAACGCACAGGGATACTACGAGCAGTACTTC.

V usage is TRBV6-1 and J usage is TRBJ2-4; TRBD2 aligns across 7 bases. This CDR3 has 13 residues. With 5 bases clipped from V and 7 bases from J, the junction kept 5 bases outside the gene matches. The germline V gene has CDR1 MNHNS and CDR2 SASEGT. CDR3 in DNA: TGTGCCAGCAGTTGGGAGGGTCAGAACATTCAGTACTTC. It encodes CASSWEGQNIQYF.

This clonotype has just a few counts. The CDR3 loop reads CSVVWSGNAYEQYF. The CDR3 region has the DNA TGCAGCGTTGTCTGGTCAGGGAACGCCTACGAGCAGTACTTC. The chain recombines TRBV29-1 with TRBJ2-7, with a weak D call TRBD1 (5 bases). From germline, CDR1 is SQVTM and CDR2 ANQGSEA. V was cut by 4 bases and J by 2 bases, with 15 bases left in between. The CDR3 consists of 14 residues.

This clonotype has only a few counts. This chain links TRBV20-1 with TRBJ2-7, with 8 bases matching TRBD1. The V segment lost 3 bases and the J segment 0 bases; nucleotides outside the gene matches: 7. This CDR3 spans 15 amino acids. Germline V gene data show CDR1 as DFQATT and CDR2 as SNEGSKA (reference sequence). In nucleotides, the CDR3 is TGCAGTGCTAGGATACCCGGGACAGGCTCCTACGAGCAGTACTTC. Protein: CSARIPGTGSYEQYF.